Below are 21 T cell receptor beta chains sequenced from a single sample in a study of T-cell reconstitution after alpha-beta-depleted transplantation in children. It was with unique molecular identifiers that the TCRbeta library was prepared. Each CDR3 protein is one row after TCRdb ran MiXCR on the PCR reads. This sample yields fewer than 550,000 distinct CDR3 sequences, of which around 15% are seen a single time; around 28% belongs to the top ten. Sequencing used PBMCs, mostly from graft donor cells, obtained 360 days after TCRalphabeta/CD19-depleted stem cell transplant. The receptors were gathered from a boy younger than two who had a stem cell transplant for Wiskott-Aldrich syndrome, so the T cells may come from the graft donor.

This clonotype was counted a few times. The chain uses TRBV2 and TRBJ2-1, with 13 bases lining up with TRBD2. CDR1 is SNHLY and CDR2 is FYNNEI in the germline V gene. The CDR3 has 19 residues. J lost 0 bases, V lost 6 bases, and 11 bases had no gene match. CDR3 in amino acids: CASSGGLAGAPSSYNEQFF. The CDR3 coding sequence is TGTGCCAGCAGCGGCGGACTAGCGGGAGCTCCGAGCTCCTACAATGAGCAGTTCTTC.

The rearrangement joins TRBV29-1 to TRBJ1-1; D call uncertain. The germline V and J ends were trimmed by 4 bases and 3 bases, with 9 bases remaining between them. The germline gives CDR1 SQVTM, CDR2 ANQGSEA. This CDR3 has 12 residues. DNA for the CDR3: TGCAGCGTTGGTACAGCCTACACTGAAGCTTTCTTT. It yields the protein CSVGTAYTEAFF.

The genes are TRBV6-5 and TRBJ2-4; D unresolved. Germline loops: CDR1 MNHEY, CDR2 SVGAGI. This CDR3 contains 13 residues. V was pared by 2 bases and J by 5 bases, with 7 bases between. The CDR3 nucleotides are TGTGCCAGCAGTTACCTTCCTGAAAACATTCAGTACTTC. This translates into CASSYLPENIQYF.

This clonotype was detected only a few times. This chain joins TRBV7-8 and TRBJ2-7, with D hard to call. The germline gives CDR1 SGHVS, CDR2 FQNEAQ. The CDR3 consists of 16 residues. The ends were cut back, 4 bases at V and 0 bases at J, with 16 bases in the middle. The CDR3 spells CASSSTKGRSSYEQYF. The DNA of the CDR3 is TGTGCCAGCAGCTCCACAAAGGGTAGGAGCTCCTACGAGCAGTACTTC.

The rearrangement links TRBV3-1 to TRBJ2-2, with no clear D. Germline V gives CDR1 LGHDT, CDR2 YNNKEL (reference sequence). The V end was cut by 4 bases, the J end by 1 base, with 10 bases between. The CDR3 has 15 residues. In DNA, the CDR3 is TGTGCCAGCAGCCCGTCCAGGCAGAACACCGGGGAGCTGTTTTTT. This translates into CASSPSRQNTGELFF.

This clonotype appeared a few times. The chain uses TRBV13 and TRBJ2-3; TRBD2 aligns across 10 bases. V shed 3 bases and J 0 bases; nucleotides not matched to a gene: 18. The germline V gene encodes CDR1 PRHDT and CDR2 FYEKMQ (reference sequence). The CDR3 is 21 amino acids. This CDR3 is CASSFPFTLAGTTPSTDTQYF. The DNA of the CDR3 is TGTGCCAGCAGCTTCCCCTTCACACTAGCGGGGACAACACCAAGCACAGATACGCAGTATTTT.

This sequence joins TRBV20-1 and TRBJ2-4; 9 positions agree with TRBD2. The ends lost 5 bases at V and 9 bases at J; junction bases unmatched: 8. This CDR3 comprises 13 residues. Germline V gene data show CDR1 as DFQATT and CDR2 as SNEGSKA (reference sequence). CDR3: CSAGAGGPVIQYF. The CDR3 DNA reads TGCAGTGCTGGGGCGGGAGGGCCGGTCATTCAGTACTTC.

J is TRBJ2-1 and V is TRBV13; TRBD1 agrees at 7 bases. CDR3 length: 14 amino acids. Germline CDR1 PRHDT, CDR2 FYEKMQ (reference sequence). V lost 0 bases to trimming and J lost 8 bases; unmatched junction nucleotides: 4. The CDR3 here is CASSLGGTADEQFF. CDR3 DNA sequence: TGTGCCAGCAGCTTAGGCGGGACAGCGGATGAGCAGTTCTTC. The whole variable domain, filled in from reference TRBV13 and TRBJ2-1, reads AAGVIQSPRHLIKEKRETATLKCYPIPRHDTVYWYQQGPGQDPQFLISFYEKMQSDKGSIPDRFSAQQFSDYHSELNMSSLELGDSALYFCASSLGGTADEQFFGPGTRLTVL.

This chain links TRBV2 with TRBJ2-7; the D gene is possibly TRBD1 (6 bases). Germline V lookup: CDR1 SNHLY, CDR2 FYNNEI. Trimming took 8 bases from V and 3 from J, leaving 20 bases between them. CDR3 length: 15 residues. CDR3 nucleotide sequence: TGTGCCAGCCAAGAAAACAGGGCAGGAAGCTACGAGCAGTACTTC. Its translation is CASQENRAGSYEQYF.

The V gene is TRBV4-3, the J gene TRBJ2-5; a weak D match, TRBD1 (5 bases). Trimming cost V 4 bases and J 4 bases, with 10 bases left between them. This CDR3 region has 13 residues. The germline gives CDR1 LGHNA, CDR2 YSLEER. CDR3 sequence reads: CASSRLRGETQYF. Here the CDR3 DNA reads TGCGCCAGCAGCCGTCTTAGGGGAGAGACCCAGTACTTC.

This clonotype was recorded a few times. The chain uses TRBV27 and TRBJ2-1; D may be TRBD2 (7 bases). V lost 2 bases and J 0 bases, leaving 14 bases between the germline ends. CDR3 length: 17 residues. Germline CDR1 reads MNHEY; CDR2 reads SMNVEV (reference sequence). The chain's CDR3 is CASSLGLGGPSYNEQFF. The CDR3 nucleotides read TGTGCCAGCAGTTTAGGTTTGGGGGGGCCCTCCTACAATGAGCAGTTCTTC.

This clonotype was counted only a few times. The chain combines TRBV15 with TRBJ2-7, with a possible D match to TRBD2 (6 bases). CDR1 LNHNV and CDR2 YYDKDF come from the germline V gene (reference sequence). Between the trimmed V and J ends, which lost 5 bases and 4 bases, there was a span of 9 bases. This CDR3 contains 12 residues. Here the CDR3 DNA reads TGTGCCACCAGCCACGCGGGATACGAGCAGTACTTC. It codes for CATSHAGYEQYF.

This clonotype appeared a few times. The J gene is TRBJ2-7, the V gene TRBV5-5, with 8 bases matching TRBD2. This CDR3 has 15 residues. J lost 0 bases, V lost 2 bases, and 4 bases had no gene match. Germline CDR1 SGHKS, CDR2 YYEKEE (reference sequence). CDR3 region: CASSLITSGSYEQYF. In DNA form, the CDR3 reads TGTGCCAGCAGCTTAATCACTAGCGGCTCCTACGAGCAGTACTTC.

This clonotype was detected only a few times. The chain recombines TRBV3-1 with TRBJ2-1, with D possibly TRBD2 on 5 matching bases. The CDR3 is made up of 12 amino acids. Germline lookup yields CDR1 LGHDT and CDR2 YNNKEL (reference sequence). The V end lost 3 bases, the J end lost 15 bases, and 15 bases lay between the germline ends. Written as DNA, the CDR3 is TGTGCCAGCAGCCACGGCAAACTAGAGGCGTTCTTC. This sequence encodes CASSHGKLEAFF.

V and J are TRBV4-3 and TRBJ2-7, with D unresolved. The V gene's germline CDR1 is LGHNA and CDR2 YSLEER. V lost 3 bases and J lost 2, with 14 bases in between. This CDR3 has 15 amino acids. CDR3 residues: CASSQLGKKTYEQYF. DNA for the CDR3: TGCGCCAGCAGCCAGCTGGGAAAGAAGACCTACGAGCAGTACTTC.

This clonotype was counted at least ten times. This chain uses TRBV5-6 with TRBJ1-4; 7 positions match TRBD1. This CDR3 contains 13 residues. The germline gives CDR1 SGHDT, CDR2 YYEEEE. Trimming at V came to 4 bases and at J to 8 bases, leaving 5 bases not matched to a gene. The CDR3 region is CASSVQGGEKLFF. In nucleotides, the CDR3 is TGTGCCAGCAGCGTCCAAGGGGGCGAAAAACTGTTTTTT.

This clonotype was picked up a small number of times. The chain joins TRBV7-2 to TRBJ1-1; TRBD1 matches at 8 bases. V shed 4 bases and J 1 base; nucleotides not matched to a gene: 8. The length of the CDR3 is 16 residues. The germline V gene encodes CDR1 SGHTA and CDR2 FQGNSA. The CDR3 protein is CASSSRTGLTNTEAFF. CDR3 bases: TGTGCCAGCAGCTCAAGGACAGGGCTGACGAACACTGAAGCTTTCTTT.

The rearrangement joins TRBV29-1 to TRBJ2-3, with TRBD1 matching over 8 bases. The CDR3 has 15 residues. CDR1 SQVTM and CDR2 ANQGSEA come from the germline V gene. V shed 4 bases and J 6 bases; nucleotides not matched to a gene: 12. The CDR3 DNA sequence: TGCAGCGTTGGGACAGGGTTCAACCGTGGGGATACGCAGTATTTT. This encodes CSVGTGFNRGDTQYF.

The CDR3 nucleotides read TGTGCCAGCAGTTGGGGCGGGAAACTCTACAATGAGCAGTTCTTC. It is translated as CASSWGGKLYNEQFF. The V and J genes are TRBV12-3 or TRBV12-4 and TRBJ2-1; a possible D gene is TRBD2 (6 bases). Trimming took off 4 bases at V and 3 bases at J, with 13 bases between the two ends. This CDR3 spans 15 amino acids.

In this sample, this clonotype turned up a few times. The V and J genes are TRBV5-1 and TRBJ1-5; D is perhaps TRBD1 (6 bases). Germline values: CDR1 SGHRS, CDR2 YFSETQ. Trimming cost V 4 bases and J 0 bases, with 11 bases left between them. This CDR3 region has 15 residues. This CDR3 reads CASSPGDYSNQPQHF. For the CDR3, the DNA is TGCGCCAGCAGCCCAGGGGATTATAGCAATCAGCCCCAGCATTTT.

This clonotype was recorded many times. The chain has TRBV4-1 and TRBJ1-1; TRBD1 is a possible D gene (5 bases). Trimming stripped 0 bases from V and 10 bases from J, with 21 bases between. Germline lookup yields CDR1 MGHRA and CDR2 YSYEKL. The CDR3 is 16 amino acids. The CDR3 reads CASSQDPRKGTLRAFF. Written as DNA, the CDR3 is TGCGCCAGCAGCCAAGATCCCCGGAAAGGGACCTTGCGAGCTTTCTTT.